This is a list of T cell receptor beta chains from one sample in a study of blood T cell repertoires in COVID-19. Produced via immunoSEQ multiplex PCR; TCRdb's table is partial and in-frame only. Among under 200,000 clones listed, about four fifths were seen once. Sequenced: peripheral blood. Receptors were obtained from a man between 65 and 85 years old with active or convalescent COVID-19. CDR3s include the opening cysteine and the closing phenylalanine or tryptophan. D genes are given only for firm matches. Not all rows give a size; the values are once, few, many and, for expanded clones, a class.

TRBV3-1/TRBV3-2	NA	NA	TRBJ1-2	TGTGCCAGCAGCCCGACAGAATACTATGGCTACACCTTC	CASSPTEYYGYTF
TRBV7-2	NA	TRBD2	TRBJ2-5	TGTGCCAGCAGCTTAGGGGCTAGCGGGGGGCAAGAGACCCAGTACTTC	CASSLGASGGQETQYF
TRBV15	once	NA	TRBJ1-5	TGTGCCACCAGCAGAGTTCAGTTTAATCAGCCCCAGCATTTT	CATSRVQFNQPQHF
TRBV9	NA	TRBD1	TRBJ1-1	TGTGCCAGCAGCCTTGCAAGTGGGACAGGGGTGGTCTACACTGAAGCTTTCTTT	CASSLASGTGVVYTEAFF
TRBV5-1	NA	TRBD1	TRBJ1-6	TGCGCCAGCAGCTTGTTGGGGACAGAAAATTCACCCCTCCACTTT	CASSLLGTENSPLHF
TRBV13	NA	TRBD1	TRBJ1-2	TGTGCCAGCAGCTTAGGTTCTTGGACAGGGGATTATGGCTACACCTTC	CASSLGSWTGDYGYTF
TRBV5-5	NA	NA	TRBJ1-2	TGTGCCAGCACCGCCGCAGTCGGGGGGCATAACTATGGCTACACCTTC	CASTAAVGGHNYGYTF
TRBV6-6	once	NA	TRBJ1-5	TGTGCCAGCAGTTCCTTGACAGCCCGAGGGCCCCAGCATTTT	CASSSLTARGPQHF
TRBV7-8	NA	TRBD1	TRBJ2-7	TGTGCCAGCAGCACAGGGGGCGGTTACGAGCAGTACTTC	CASSTGGGYEQYF
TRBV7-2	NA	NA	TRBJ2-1	TGTGCCAGCAGCTTCCGGTACAATGAGCAGTTCTTC	CASSFRYNEQFF
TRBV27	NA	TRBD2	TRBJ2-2	TGTGCCAGCAGTCCCACGGGACTAGCGGGGGGGACGAACACCGGGGAGCTGTTTTTT	CASSPTGLAGGTNTGELFF
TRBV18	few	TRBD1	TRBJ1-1	TGTGCCAGCTCACCACCGACAGGGAAAAGGCTCACTGAAGCTTTCTTT	CASSPPTGKRLTEAFF
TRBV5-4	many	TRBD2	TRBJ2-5	TGTGCCAGCAGCTTGGGAGGGAGCGGGGGCCAAGAGACCCAGTACTTC	CASSLGGSGGQETQYF
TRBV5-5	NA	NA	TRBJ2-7	TGTGCCAGCAGCTTGGGCGTCTCCTACGAGCAGTACTTC	CASSLGVSYEQYF
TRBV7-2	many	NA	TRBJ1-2	TGTGCCAGCAGTTTCACTGGGGGGGGTAATGGCTACACCTTC	CASSFTGGGNGYTF
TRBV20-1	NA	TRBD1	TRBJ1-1	TGCAGTGCTAGTGATCAGGGGGTAGAGGCTTTCTTT	CSASDQGVEAFF
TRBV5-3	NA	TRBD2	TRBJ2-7	TGTGCCAGAAGCTTGTACTGGGACTACCATACCTACGAGCAGTACTTC	CARSLYWDYHTYEQYF
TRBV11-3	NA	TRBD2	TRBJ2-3	TGTGCCAGCAGCTTAGGGACTAGCGGGAGTTTAGATACGCAGTATTTT	CASSLGTSGSLDTQYF
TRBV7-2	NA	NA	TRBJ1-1	TGTGCCAGCAGCCGGGTCGCGGGTGAAGCTTTCTTT	CASSRVAGEAFF
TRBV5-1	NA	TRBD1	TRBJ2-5	TGCGCCAGCAGCCCTCGGACAGGGGGGACCCAGTACTTC	CASSPRTGGTQYF
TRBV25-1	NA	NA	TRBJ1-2	TGTGCCAGCAGTCCCCAGGGATTCTATGGCTACACCTTC	CASSPQGFYGYTF
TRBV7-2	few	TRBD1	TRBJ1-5	TGTGCCAGCAGCCCAGTCTCAGGGGGCTCCCCCAGGCAGCCCCAGCATTTT	CASSPVSGGSPRQPQHF
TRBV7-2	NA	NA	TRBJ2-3	TGTGCCAGCAGCTTAGCTGGTCAGGGAGATACGCAGTATTTT	CASSLAGQGDTQYF
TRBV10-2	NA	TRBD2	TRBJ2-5	TGCGCCAGCAGTCACTGGGCGGGGGGCGTCGAGACCCAGTACTTC	CASSHWAGGVETQYF
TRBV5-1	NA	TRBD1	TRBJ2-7	TGCGCCAGCAGCTCTAGTGGGACAGGCGAATACGAGCAGTACTTC	CASSSSGTGEYEQYF